The TCR beta chain under discussion was sequenced for a study of T cell responses to AZD1222 COVID-19 vaccine. Study observations and caveats: Receipt of two AZD1222 doses was followed by a rise in Spike-specific TCR breadth and depth. Possibly, clonal diversity was underestimated; donors were largely white British and included more females.

Clones were read by immunoSEQ multiplex PCR, and TCRdb kept only the in-frame ones, dropping some. The table records roughly 58,000 clones, more than 70% of them present only once. The CDR3 has 15 amino acids. V lost 2 bases and J lost 3, with 12 bases in between. CDR1 and CDR2 (germline): MDHEN, SYDVKM. This clone was recorded a few times. Its antigen is unknown. This TCR was recovered from an adult in good health. This material consisted of peripheral blood, taken on day 0 of MenACWY control vaccination. V gene TRBV28 combines with J gene TRBJ2-3; possibly TRBD1 or TRBD2 for D (5 bases each). The CDR3 DNA follows: TGTGCCAGCAGTTTAGGGGCCACGGGGACAGATACGCAGTATTTT. Translated: CASSLGATGTDTQYF.